A single sample gave rise to the 20 T cell receptor beta chains below, sequenced in a study of control samples from healthy donors and cancer patients. Repertoires were generated with immunoSEQ multiplex PCR, while TCRdb's copy carries only in-frame clones and drops some. The repertoire has roughly 29,000 clones, roughly 87% of them found once; the top ten carry 3.5% to 5%. The sequenced sample consisted of formalin-fixed, paraffin-embedded tissue. The source is a female donor with melanoma.

Concerning this clone itself: Additional DNA sequences in this sample encode the identical CDR3. The chain joins TRBV5-1 to TRBJ1-2, with D perhaps TRBD1 (5 bases). The V gene lost 3 bases and the J gene lost 5 bases, with 8 bases spanning the gap. CDR1 is SGHRS, CDR2 YFSETQ, per germline. This CDR3 comprises 12 residues. CDR3 amino acids: CASSSGNYGYTF. The CDR3 region has the DNA TGCGCCAGCAGCTCAGGGAATTATGGCTACACCTTC.

This rearrangement joins TRBV7-9 to TRBJ2-1, with a weak D call TRBD2 (6 bases). CDR1 SEHNR and CDR2 FQNEAQ come from the germline V gene (reference sequence). CDR3 length: 14 amino acids. The V and J ends lost 5 bases and 7 bases respectively, with 15 bases between them. As DNA, the CDR3 is TGTGCCAGCAGCCCTATTATTGCGGGGAATGAGCAGTTCTTC. As protein: CASSPIIAGNEQFF.

J is TRBJ2-5 and V is TRBV9, with 12 bases identical to TRBD1. CDR1 SGDLS and CDR2 YYNGEE come from the germline V gene. The CDR3 consists of 15 residues. V gave up 3 bases and J gave up 4 bases; unmatched junction bases: 4. The CDR3 sequence is CASSAGTGGTETQYF. The CDR3 bases are TGTGCCAGCAGCGCTGGGACAGGGGGCACAGAGACCCAGTACTTC. The full variable domain, in which reference TRBV9 and TRBJ2-5 provide the parts outside the CDR3, is DSGVTQTPKHLITATGQRVTLRCSPRSGDLSVYWYQQSLDQGLQFLIQYYNGEERAKGNILERFSAQQFPDLHSELNLSSLELGDSALYFCASSAGTGGTETQYFGPGTRLLVL.

The chain has TRBV5-1 and TRBJ1-4; no clear D gene. This CDR3 region has 14 residues. Germline V CDR1 and CDR2: SGHRS, YFSETQ. Trimming shortened V by 4 bases and J by 3 bases, and 10 bases separated the two germline ends. The CDR3 DNA reads TGCGCCAGCAGCCCGGACGGAGCTAATGAAAAACTGTTTTTT. Translating it yields CASSPDGANEKLFF. Full variable domain (rest looked up from reference TRBV5-1 and TRBJ1-4): KAGVTQTPRYLIKTRGQQVTLSCSPISGHRSVSWYQQTPGQGLQFLFEYFSETQRNKGNFPGRFSGRQFSNSRSEMNVSTLELGDSALYLCASSPDGANEKLFFGSGTQLSVL.

This clone was detected a few times. The rearrangement joins TRBV5-4 to TRBJ2-7, with 9 bases lining up with TRBD1. The CDR3 runs 15 residues. Germline values: CDR1 SGHNT, CDR2 YYREEE (reference sequence). Unmatched junction bases numbered 3, after V lost 2 bases and J lost 0 bases. The CDR3 region is CASSFDRGFSYEQYF. In nucleotides, the CDR3 is TGTGCCAGCAGCTTCGACAGGGGGTTCTCCTACGAGCAGTACTTC.

The chain has TRBV4-1 and TRBJ2-5; 10 nucleotides align to TRBD2. The V gene's germline CDR1 is MGHRA and CDR2 YSYEKL. V shed 1 base and J 1 base; nucleotides not matched to a gene: 0. The CDR3 runs to 15 residues. The CDR3 sequence: CASSQASGSQETQYF. CDR3 coding DNA: TGCGCCAGCAGCCAAGCTAGCGGGAGCCAAGAGACCCAGTACTTC.

The chain is built from TRBV6-2 or TRBV6-3 and TRBJ2-3; D is uncertain. The CDR3 has 11 amino acids. Trimming removed 6 bases from V and 6 bases from J, with 7 bases in between. Germline values: CDR1 MNHEY, CDR2 SVGEGT. CDR3: CASSTMDTQYF. CDR3 DNA: TGTGCCAGCAGCACCATGGATACGCAGTATTTT.

V is TRBV7-8 and J is TRBJ2-4, with TRBD2 matching over 9 bases. With 5 bases clipped from V and 6 bases from J, the junction kept 8 bases outside the gene matches. The CDR3 contains 15 residues. CDR1 is SGHVS, CDR2 FQNEAQ, per germline. The CDR3 nucleotides are TGTGCCAGCAGCCCCTGGAGTAGCGGGGGAAACATTCAGTACTTC. This encodes CASSPWSSGGNIQYF.

This rearrangement joins TRBV11-2 to TRBJ1-5, with 9 bases matching TRBD1. Germline CDR1 and CDR2: SGHAT and FQNNGV. The junction had 4 bases not matched to a gene; V was cut back by 4 bases and J by 6 bases. The CDR3 totals 14 residues. For the CDR3, the DNA is TGTGCCAGCAGCTCAACAGGGGGCCTTCAGCCCCAGCATTTT. It specifies CASSSTGGLQPQHF.

The chain uses TRBV5-6 and TRBJ2-7; D is undetermined. In germline, CDR1 is SGHDT, CDR2 YYEEEE. The CDR3 covers 12 residues. V lost 2 bases and J 5 bases, leaving 8 bases between the germline ends. Written as DNA, the CDR3 is TGTGCCAGCAGCTTACGACGGGACGAGCAGTACTTC. Protein sequence: CASSLRRDEQYF.

The chain uses TRBV19 and TRBJ2-3; 12 bases fit TRBD2. In germline, CDR1 is LNHDA, CDR2 SQIVND (reference sequence). The length of the CDR3 is 19 residues. V lost 5 bases, J lost 6 bases, and 18 bases stayed unmatched. CDR3 sequence reads: CASSLPRGPSGRAWDTQYF. In DNA, the CDR3 is TGTGCCAGTAGTCTCCCCCGGGGCCCTAGCGGGAGGGCTTGGGATACGCAGTATTTT.

The V and J genes are TRBV24-1 and TRBJ2-1; D uncertain. Germline V CDR1 and CDR2: KGHDR, SFDVKD. The CDR3 totals 13 residues. V lost 3 bases and J 7 bases, leaving 9 bases between the germline ends. CDR3 sequence: CATSDEIRNEQFF. The CDR3 DNA sequence: TGTGCCACCAGTGATGAGATAAGGAATGAGCAGTTCTTC.

This CDR3 reads CASSRDAGRFYSPLHF. In nucleotides, the CDR3 is TGCGCCAGCAGCCGGGACGCGGGCAGATTTTATTCACCCCTCCACTTT. The chain is built from TRBV5-1 and TRBJ1-6; a weak D match, TRBD1 (5 bases). Germline CDR1 is SGHRS and CDR2 is YFSETQ. V was clipped by 4 bases and J by 8 bases, with 19 bases between them. There are 16 residues in the CDR3.

The chain employs TRBV28 and TRBJ2-7, with TRBD2 matching 11 bases. CDR3 length: 15 residues. V trimming: 7 bases; J trimming: 7 bases; junction bases outside the gene matches: 12. Germline-derived CDR1 and CDR2 are MDHEN and SYDVKM. The CDR3 DNA is TGTGCCAGCACCCCCTCGGGGCTAGCGGGAGGAGAGCAGTACTTC. Residues: CASTPSGLAGGEQYF.

About this clone: An end of the junction differs from the germline gene, which may be a read error. This chain links TRBV7-8 with TRBJ1-1; D might be TRBD1 (6 bases). The V gene's germline CDR1 is SGHVS and CDR2 FQNEAQ. The CDR3 is 15 amino acids. Here the CDR3 reads CASSPLTGMNSEAFF. DNA for the CDR3: TGTGCCAGCAGCCCCTTAACAGGGATGAACTCTGAAGCTTTCTTT.

The chain links TRBV2 to TRBJ2-1; maybe TRBD2 (6 bases). Germline-derived CDR1 and CDR2 are SNHLY and FYNNEI. The CDR3 runs to 14 residues. Trimming left V 7 bases short and J 0 bases short, with 10 bases between. CDR3 sequence (DNA): TGTGCCAGCACGGCGGGAAGCTCCTACAATGAGCAGTTCTTC. Protein product: CASTAGSSYNEQFF.

The chain recombines TRBV29-1 with TRBJ1-2; D is uncertain. Germline-derived CDR1 and CDR2 are SQVTM and ANQGSEA. The CDR3 spans 14 residues. Trimming shortened V by 2 bases and J by 8 bases, and 18 bases separated the two germline ends. The CDR3 reads CSVERDNLSGGYTF. The CDR3 bases are TGCAGCGTTGAAAGGGATAATCTGTCTGGGGGCTACACCTTC.

This chain uses TRBV18 with TRBJ2-3, with 7 bases lining up with TRBD2. The CDR3 is 17 residues long. From germline, CDR1 is KGHSH and CDR2 LQKENI. Trimming at V came to 0 bases and at J to 6 bases, leaving 12 bases not matched to a gene. The CDR3 sequence: CASSPPQAPPRGDTQYF. CDR3 coding DNA: TGTGCCAGCTCACCACCTCAGGCTCCACCGCGGGGGGATACGCAGTATTTT.

The rearrangement uses TRBV7-2 and TRBJ2-5, with TRBD2 as a possible D gene (6 bases). V was shortened by 4 bases and J by 6 bases, with 18 bases between the two germline ends. Germline CDR1 and CDR2: SGHTA and FQGNSA. This CDR3 contains 15 residues. CDR3 bases: TGTGCCAGCAGCTCTGGACCGCCTGGAGGGAAGACCCAGTACTTC. Amino acid sequence: CASSSGPPGGKTQYF. The full variable domain, completed using reference TRBV7-2 and TRBJ2-5, is GAGVSQSPSNKVTEKGKDVELRCDPISGHTALYWYRQSLGQGLEFLIYFQGNSAPDKSGLPSDRFSAERTGGSVSTLTIQRTQQEDSAVYLCASSSGPPGGKTQYFGPGTRLLVL.

This clone was counted a few times. This chain connects TRBV24-1 to TRBJ2-3, with 12 bases fitting TRBD2. Germline assignment: CDR1 KGHDR and CDR2 SFDVKD. This CDR3 is built from 16 residues. Unmatched junction bases numbered 10, after V lost 8 bases and J lost 5 bases. The DNA for the CDR3 is TGTGCCACCAACGTGCTAGCGGGAGGGCCAATAGATACGCAGTATTTT. It codes for CATNVLAGGPIDTQYF.